The clone carrying this T cell receptor (beta chain) has ten or more counts. The data derive from a study of regulatory T cells in long-lasting Graves disease. Whole-study context: Antithyroid drug use was under 3 months in newly diagnosed Graves' patients.

There are 13 residues in the CDR3. The germline V gene has CDR1 SGHAT and CDR2 FQNNGV. Trimming pared 5 bases from V and 0 bases from J, leaving 2 bases between. Time point given: newly diagnosed GD, antithyroid drugs for less than 3 months. Following extraction of RNA from PBMCs, that RNA was used to make the TCR library. Arm-PCR with iRepertoire HTBI primers amplified the CDR3 regions for these TCR beta libraries. MiXCR, run by TCRdb on the multiplex PCR reads, gives a single entry per CDR3 protein. The profile shows 400,000 to 500,000 distinct CDR3 sequences, 14% of them singletons. The same data also contributed to another study, on T cells in Graves' hyperthyroidism and ophthalmopathy.

This sample comprised peripheral blood mononuclear cells (PBMCs), obtained at new diagnosis, from a patient treated with antithyroid drugs. The genes are TRBV11-2 and TRBJ2-6; D gene unclear. The receptor's source is a woman aged 45-65 years with Graves disease. DNA for the CDR3: TGTGCCAGCAGCCGCTCTGGGGCCAACGTCCTGACTTTC. Its protein product is CASSRSGANVLTF.